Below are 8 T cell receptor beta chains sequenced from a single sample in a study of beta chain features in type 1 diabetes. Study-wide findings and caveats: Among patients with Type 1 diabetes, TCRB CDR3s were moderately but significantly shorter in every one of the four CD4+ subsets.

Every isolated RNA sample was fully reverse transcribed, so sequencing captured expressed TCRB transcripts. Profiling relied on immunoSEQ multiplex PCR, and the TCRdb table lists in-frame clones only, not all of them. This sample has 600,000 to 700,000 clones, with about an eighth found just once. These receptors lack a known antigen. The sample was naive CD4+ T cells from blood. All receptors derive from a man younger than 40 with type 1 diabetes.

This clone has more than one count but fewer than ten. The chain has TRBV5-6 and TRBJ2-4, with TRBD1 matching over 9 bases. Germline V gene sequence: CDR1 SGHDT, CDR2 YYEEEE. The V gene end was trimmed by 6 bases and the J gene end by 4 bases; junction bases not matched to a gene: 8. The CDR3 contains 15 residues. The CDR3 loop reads CASTWQGQGKNIQYF. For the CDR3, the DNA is TGTGCCAGCACTTGGCAGGGACAGGGAAAAAACATTCAGTACTTC.

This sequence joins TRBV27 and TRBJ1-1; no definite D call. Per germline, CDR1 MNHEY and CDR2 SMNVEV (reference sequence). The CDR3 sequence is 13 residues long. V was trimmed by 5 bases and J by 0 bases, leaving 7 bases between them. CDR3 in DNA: TGTGCCAGCAGTCATAGGTTGAACACTGAAGCTTTCTTT. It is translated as CASSHRLNTEAFF.

CDR3 amino acids: CASSLAGQGRTEQYF. As DNA, the CDR3 is TGTGCCAGCAGCTTAGCGGGGCAGGGGAGGACCGAGCAGTACTTC. V and J are TRBV7-2 and TRBJ2-7; D tentatively reads TRBD1 or TRBD2 (6 bases each). The germline V and J ends were trimmed by 0 bases and 6 bases, with 15 bases remaining between them. This CDR3 region has 15 residues. CDR1 and CDR2 from the germline V gene are SGHTA and FQGNSA.

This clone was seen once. The CDR3 DNA reads as TGTGCCACCTGGTCCAGGGTGGATGCCGGGGAGCTGTTTTTT. Its translation: CATWSRVDAGELFF. The V call is TRBV28, the J call TRBJ2-2; the D gene is possibly TRBD1 (5 bases). In germline, CDR1 is MDHEN, CDR2 SYDVKM. Trimming took off 10 bases at V and 6 bases at J, with 18 bases between the two ends. This CDR3 has 14 amino acids.

CDR3 coding DNA: TGTGCCAGCACCAACGGGGGGAACTCCTACAATGAGCAGTTCTTC. Its translation: CASTNGGNSYNEQFF. This chain links TRBV9 with TRBJ2-1, with TRBD2 identical over 7 bases. Trimming removed 6 bases from V and 0 bases from J; junction bases left unmatched: 6. The CDR3 length is 15 residues. Germline V gives CDR1 SGDLS, CDR2 YYNGEE.

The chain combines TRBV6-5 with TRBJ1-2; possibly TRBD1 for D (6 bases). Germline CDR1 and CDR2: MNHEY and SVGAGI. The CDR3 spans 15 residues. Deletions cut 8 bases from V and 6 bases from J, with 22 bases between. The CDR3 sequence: CASHRSTGSPNGYTF. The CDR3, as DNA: TGTGCCAGCCATAGGAGCACAGGGTCCCCGAATGGCTACACCTTC.

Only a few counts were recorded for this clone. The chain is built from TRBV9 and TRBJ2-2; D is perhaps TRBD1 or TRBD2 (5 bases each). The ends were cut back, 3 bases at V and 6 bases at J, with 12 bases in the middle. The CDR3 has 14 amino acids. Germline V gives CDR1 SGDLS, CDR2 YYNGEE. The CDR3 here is CASSAGTLPGELFF. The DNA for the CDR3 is TGTGCCAGCAGCGCCGGGACCCTGCCCGGGGAGCTGTTTTTT.

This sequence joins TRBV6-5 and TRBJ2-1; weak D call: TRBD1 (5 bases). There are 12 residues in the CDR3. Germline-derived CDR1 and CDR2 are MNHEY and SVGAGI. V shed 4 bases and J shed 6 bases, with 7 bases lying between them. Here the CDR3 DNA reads TGTGCCAGCAGTTCTGACAGCAATGAGCAGTTCTTC. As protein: CASSSDSNEQFF.